This is a list of T cell receptor beta chains from one sample in a study of molecular identifiers for immune sequencing clone quantification. One entry per CDR3 protein, called by TCRdb with MiXCR from the PCR reads. The sample has about 640,000 distinct CDR3 sequences, nearly 20% seen once; the top ten hold 0.85%. The sample was naive CD8+ T cells from blood, with Jurkat cell RNA spiked in. The receptors derive from a human donor in good health. Some libraries in this study had Jurkat cell RNA spiked in. Both conserved end residues are part of each CDR3. A D gene is named only where the DNA matches it firmly. Not every row has a clone size; where given, it reads once, few, many or a size class.

cdr3_nt cdr3_aa d_call clone_size j_call v_call
TGTGCCAGCAGCTCAAGGGTGGGGACTGAAGCTTTCTTT CASSSRVGTEAFF - - TRBJ1-1 TRBV7-9
TGTGCCAGCGTAATGAACACTGAAGCTTTCTTT CASVMNTEAFF - many TRBJ1-1 TRBV11-2
TGTGCCAGCAGCTTAGCGCAGCGGGGGAGCGAAAAACTGTTTTTT CASSLAQRGSEKLFF - many TRBJ1-4 TRBV7-9
TGTGCCAGCAGTTACGGCCCGACTGCTTTCTTT CASSYGPTAFF - many TRBJ1-1 TRBV6-2/TRBV6-3
TGCGCCAGCAGCCAAGGTGGCGGGGAGCTGTTTTTT CASSQGGGELFF - many TRBJ2-2 TRBV4-1
TGTGCCAGCAGCTCACGACCGGGTCTTGTGTTTTTT CASSSRPGLVFF - many TRBJ1-4 TRBV7-9
TGTGCCAGCAGTATATGGGCACCTGAGACCGGGGAGCTGTTTTTT CASSIWAPETGELFF - few TRBJ2-2 TRBV27
TGCGCCAGCAGCCAAGGATCGGGTCGGAACTATGGCTACACCTTC CASSQGSGRNYGYTF - many TRBJ1-2 TRBV4-3
TGTGCCAACACCCCCCAGCAAGCAACTAATGAAAAACTGTTTTTT CANTPQQATNEKLFF - many TRBJ1-4 TRBV5-4
TGTGCCAGTAGTATGGACGGCTCTGGGGCCAACGTCCTGACTTTC CASSMDGSGANVLTF - many TRBJ2-6 TRBV19
TGCGCCAGCAGCTTAATCCCAGATAGCAATCAGCCCCAGCATTTT CASSLIPDSNQPQHF - many TRBJ1-5 TRBV5-1
TGCAGCGTTGTCCAGCGGGCTAGCTGGGAGCAGTACTTC CSVVQRASWEQYF - many TRBJ2-7 TRBV29-1
TGTGCCAGCAGATCCGACAGGGTAGCAGATACGCAGTATTTT CASRSDRVADTQYF TRBD1 many TRBJ2-3 TRBV28
TGCGCCAGCAGCCAAGAGGTAAGGCAGAACACTGAAGCTTTCTTT CASSQEVRQNTEAFF - many TRBJ1-1 TRBV4-1
TGTGCCAGCAGTTACGGTGTACCTAGCACAGATACGCAGTATTTT CASSYGVPSTDTQYF - many TRBJ2-3 TRBV6-6
TGCGCCAGCAGCCCCGGACTAGCGGGGGGGTTTACAGATACGCAGTATTTT CASSPGLAGGFTDTQYF TRBD2 many TRBJ2-3 TRBV4-3
TGTGCCAGCAGCGCTGGGGGCAGCGCAGGCTACACCTTC CASSAGGSAGYTF - many TRBJ1-2 TRBV21-1